The rows below give T cell receptor beta chains drawn from one sample of a study of cytomegalovirus exposure and HLA in healthy donors. Profiling relied on immunoSEQ multiplex PCR, and the TCRdb table lists in-frame clones only, not all of them. Of roughly 120,000 clones in the sample, 79% are singletons; the top ten hold under 3%. Material for sequencing was PBMCs. These receptors all come from a woman between 18 and 30 years old in good health and CMV-seropositive. The CDR3 runs from the conserved cysteine through the conserved F or W. The D gene is left open where the match is weak. Some rows have no size entry. The others give once, few or many, or a class for an expanded clone.

>TRBJ2-7|TRBV16|TRBD1|.
CASSQRGQGIYEQYF
TGTGCCAGCAGCCAACGGGGACAGGGGATCTACGAGCAGTACTTC
>TRBJ1-1|TRBV19|.|.
CASSRPRQVNTEAFF
TGTGCCAGTAGTAGGCCGAGACAGGTGAACACTGAAGCTTTCTTT
>TRBJ2-7|TRBV9|TRBD2|.
CASSVVAGGFHEQYF
TGTGCCAGCAGCGTAGTAGCGGGAGGATTCCACGAGCAGTACTTC
>TRBJ2-2|TRBV13|.|once
CASSLGLAAQIGELFF
TGTGCCAGCAGCTTAGGGTTAGCGGCCCAAATCGGGGAGCTGTTTTTT
>TRBJ1-5|TRBV6-4|.|.
CASSDEQGGNQPQHF
TGTGCCAGCAGTGACGAACAGGGTGGTAATCAGCCCCAGCATTTT
>TRBJ2-3|TRBV14|.|.
CASSQDRGDTQYF
TGTGCCAGCAGCCAAGATCGGGGTGATACGCAGTATTTT
>TRBJ2-3|TRBV19|.|.
CASSVTGDTQYF
TGTGCCAGTAGTGTAACAGGAGATACGCAGTATTTT
>TRBJ2-5|TRBV9|.|.
CASSARPQEETQYF
TGTGCCAGCAGCGCCCGGCCCCAGGAAGAGACCCAGTACTTC
>TRBJ2-3|TRBV5-4|TRBD1|.
CASSPTGGPTDTQYF
TGTGCCAGCAGCCCGACAGGGGGGCCGACAGATACGCAGTATTTT
>TRBJ2-7|TRBV5-1|TRBD1|.
CASSSTGVGEQYF
TGCGCCAGCAGCAGCACAGGGGTCGGCGAGCAGTACTTC
>TRBJ1-1|TRBV11-3|TRBD1|.
CASSFSGTGVEAFF
TGTGCCAGCAGCTTTTCCGGGACAGGGGTTGAAGCTTTCTTT
>TRBJ1-4|TRBV28|TRBD1|few
CASSSTGTGVEKLFF
TGTGCCAGCAGCTCCACCGGGACAGGGGTCGAAAAACTGTTTTTT
>TRBJ2-5|TRBV6-5|TRBD2|.
CASSYSKLAGGETQYF
TGTGCCAGCAGTTACTCAAAGTTAGCGGGAGGGGAGACCCAGTACTTC
>TRBJ1-1|TRBV4-2|.|few
CASSQGIRYLNTEAFF
TGTGCCAGCAGCCAAGGCATTCGGTACCTGAACACTGAAGCTTTCTTT
>TRBJ2-3|TRBV10-3|.|.
CAISAGGSTDTQYF
TGTGCCATCAGTGCGGGCGGGAGCACAGATACGCAGTATTTT